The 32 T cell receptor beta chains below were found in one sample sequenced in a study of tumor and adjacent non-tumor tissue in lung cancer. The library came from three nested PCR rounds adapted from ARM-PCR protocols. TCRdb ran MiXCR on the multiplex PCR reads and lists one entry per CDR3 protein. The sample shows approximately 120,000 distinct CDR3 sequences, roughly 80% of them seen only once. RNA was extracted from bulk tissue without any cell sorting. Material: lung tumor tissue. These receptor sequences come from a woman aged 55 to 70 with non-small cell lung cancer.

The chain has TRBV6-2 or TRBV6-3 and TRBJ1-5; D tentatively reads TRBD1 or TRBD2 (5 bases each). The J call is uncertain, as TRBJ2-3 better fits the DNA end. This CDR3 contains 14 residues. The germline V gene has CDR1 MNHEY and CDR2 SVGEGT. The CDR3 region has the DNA TGTGCCAGCAGGGGTGGGGGAAAGAAGCAGCCCCAGTATTTT. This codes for CASRGGGKKQPQYF.

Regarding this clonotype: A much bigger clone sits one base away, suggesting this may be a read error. The CDR3: CASSYLMKTQYF. CDR3 in DNA: TGTGCCAGCAGTTACTTGATGAAGACCCAGTACTTC. The chain couples TRBV6-2 or TRBV6-3 to TRBJ2-5; D unresolved. This CDR3 has 12 residues. V lost 1 base and J 6 bases, leaving 6 bases between the germline ends. Germline V lookup: CDR1 MNHEY, CDR2 SVGEGT.

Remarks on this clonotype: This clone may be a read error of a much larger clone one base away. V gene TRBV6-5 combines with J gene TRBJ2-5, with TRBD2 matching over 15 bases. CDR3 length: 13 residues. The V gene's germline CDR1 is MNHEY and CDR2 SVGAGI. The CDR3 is CVSTGLAGGPQYF. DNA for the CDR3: TGTGTCAGCACCGGACTAGCGGGAGGGCCCCAGTACTTC.

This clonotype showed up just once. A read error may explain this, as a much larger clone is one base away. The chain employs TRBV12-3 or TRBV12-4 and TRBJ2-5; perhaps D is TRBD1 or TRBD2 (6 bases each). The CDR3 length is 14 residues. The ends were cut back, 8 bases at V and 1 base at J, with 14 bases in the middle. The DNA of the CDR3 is TGTGCCAGCGGCCATAGGGGGGTCCAAGAGACCCAGTACTTC. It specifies CASGHRGVQETQYF.

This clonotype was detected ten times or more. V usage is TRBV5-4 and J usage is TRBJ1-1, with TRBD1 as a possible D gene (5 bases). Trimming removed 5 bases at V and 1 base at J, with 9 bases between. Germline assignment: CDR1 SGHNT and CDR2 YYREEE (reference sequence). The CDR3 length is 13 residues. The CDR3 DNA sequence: TGTGCCAGCAGTCCCCAGGGGAACACTGAAGCTTTCTTT. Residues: CASSPQGNTEAFF.

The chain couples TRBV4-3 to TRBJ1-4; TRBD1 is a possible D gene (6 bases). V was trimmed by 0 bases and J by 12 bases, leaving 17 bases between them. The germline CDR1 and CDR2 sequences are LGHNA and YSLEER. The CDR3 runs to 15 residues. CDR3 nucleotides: TGCGCCAGCAGCCAAGATCAGGACAGAAGGAGCGAACTGTTTTTT. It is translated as CASSQDQDRRSELFF.

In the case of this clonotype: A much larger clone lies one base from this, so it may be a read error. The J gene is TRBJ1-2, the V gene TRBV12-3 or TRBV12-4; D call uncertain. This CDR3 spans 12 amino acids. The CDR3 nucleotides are TGTGTCAGCGCAGTTGAAAACTATGGCTACACCTTC. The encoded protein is CVSAVENYGYTF.

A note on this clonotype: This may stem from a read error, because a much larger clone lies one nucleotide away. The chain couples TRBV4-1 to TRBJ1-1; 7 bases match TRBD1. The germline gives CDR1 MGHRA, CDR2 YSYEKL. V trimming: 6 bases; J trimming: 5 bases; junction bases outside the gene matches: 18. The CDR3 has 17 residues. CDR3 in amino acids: CASRQPGQPFSRTEAFF. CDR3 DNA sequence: TGCGCCAGCAGACAACCGGGACAGCCTTTTTCGAGGACTGAAGCTTTCTTT.

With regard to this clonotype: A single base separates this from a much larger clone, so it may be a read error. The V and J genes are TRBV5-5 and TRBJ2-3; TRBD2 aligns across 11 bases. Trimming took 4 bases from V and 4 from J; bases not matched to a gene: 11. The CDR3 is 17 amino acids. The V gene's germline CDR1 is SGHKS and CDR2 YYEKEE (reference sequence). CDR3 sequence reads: CASSPSTSGGTSDTQYF. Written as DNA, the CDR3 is TGTGCCAGCAGCCCTTCCACTAGCGGGGGAACCTCAGATACGCAGTATTTT.

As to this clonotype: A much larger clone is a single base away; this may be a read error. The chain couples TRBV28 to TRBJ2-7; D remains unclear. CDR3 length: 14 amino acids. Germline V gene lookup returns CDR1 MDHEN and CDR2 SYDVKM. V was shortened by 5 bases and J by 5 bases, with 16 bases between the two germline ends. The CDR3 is CASSVPGPVDEQYF. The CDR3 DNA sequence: TGTGCCAGCAGTGTGCCCGGGCCTGTGGACGAGCAGTACTTC.

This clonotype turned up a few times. CDR3 sequence: CSAGLQRGDSPLHF. CDR3 DNA sequence: TGCAGTGCCGGACTGCAACGCGGCGATTCACCCCTCCACTTT. J is TRBJ1-6 and V is TRBV20-1; D gene unclear. Per germline, CDR1 DFQATT and CDR2 SNEGSKA (reference sequence). Trimming stripped 6 bases from V and 8 bases from J, with 17 bases between. The CDR3 spans 14 residues.

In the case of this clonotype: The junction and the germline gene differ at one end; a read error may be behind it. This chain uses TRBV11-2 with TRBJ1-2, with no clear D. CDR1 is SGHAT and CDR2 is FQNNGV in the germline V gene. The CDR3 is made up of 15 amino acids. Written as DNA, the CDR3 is TGTACCAGTAGCGTTACAGACCCTTATAACTATGTCTACACCTTC. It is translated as CTSSVTDPYNYVYTF.

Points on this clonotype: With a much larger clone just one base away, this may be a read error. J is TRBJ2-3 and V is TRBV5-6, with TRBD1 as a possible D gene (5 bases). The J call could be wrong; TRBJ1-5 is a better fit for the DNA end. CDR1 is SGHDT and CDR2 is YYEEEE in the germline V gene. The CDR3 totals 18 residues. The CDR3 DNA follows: TGTGCCAGCAGCTTGCTAGCGGGGGTTCATTCTAGCACAGATACGCAGCATTTT. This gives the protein CASSLLAGVHSSTDTQHF.

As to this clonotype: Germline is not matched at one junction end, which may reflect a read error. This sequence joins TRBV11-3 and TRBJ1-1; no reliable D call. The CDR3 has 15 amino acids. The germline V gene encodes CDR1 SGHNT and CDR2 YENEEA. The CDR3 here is CAISSHSGRGTEAFF. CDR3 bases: TGTGCCATCAGCTCACATTCGGGGAGAGGCACTGAAGCTTTCTTT.

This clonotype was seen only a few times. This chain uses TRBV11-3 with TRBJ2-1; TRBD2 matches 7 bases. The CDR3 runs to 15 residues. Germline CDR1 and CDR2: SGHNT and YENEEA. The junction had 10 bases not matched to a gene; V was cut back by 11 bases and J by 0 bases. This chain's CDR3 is CAGSLGGGSYNEQFF. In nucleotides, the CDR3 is TGTGCCGGTAGCTTAGGCGGGGGCTCCTACAATGAGCAGTTCTTC.

The CDR3 DNA sequence: TGTGCCAGCAGCCTACAGAACTACGAGCAGTACTTC. It specifies CASSLQNYEQYF. The gene calls are TRBV6-1 and TRBJ2-7, with D uncertain. Trimming took 6 bases from V and 3 from J, leaving 9 bases between them. CDR1 is MNHNS, CDR2 SASEGT, per germline. CDR3 length equals 12 residues.

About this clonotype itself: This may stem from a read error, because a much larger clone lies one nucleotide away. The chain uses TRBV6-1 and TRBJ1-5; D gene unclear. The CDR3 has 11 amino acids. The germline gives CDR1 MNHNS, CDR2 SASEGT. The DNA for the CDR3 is TGTGCCAGCGGTGATTACCTGCCCCAGCATTTT. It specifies CASGDYLPQHF.

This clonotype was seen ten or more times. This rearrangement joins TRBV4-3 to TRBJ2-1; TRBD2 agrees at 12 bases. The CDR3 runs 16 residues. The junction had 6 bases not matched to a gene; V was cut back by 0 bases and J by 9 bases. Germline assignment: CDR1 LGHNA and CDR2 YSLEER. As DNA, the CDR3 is TGCGCCAGCAGCCAAGATTACTCTAGCGGGAGGGGTGAGCAGTTCTTC. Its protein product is CASSQDYSSGRGEQFF.

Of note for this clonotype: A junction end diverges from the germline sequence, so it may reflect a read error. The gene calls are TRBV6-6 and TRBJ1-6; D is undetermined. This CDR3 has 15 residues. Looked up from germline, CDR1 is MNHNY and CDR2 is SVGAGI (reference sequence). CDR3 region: CANTPSDGYNPPLHF. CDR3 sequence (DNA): TGTGCCAACACGCCGTCAGACGGCTATAATCCACCCCTCCACTTT.

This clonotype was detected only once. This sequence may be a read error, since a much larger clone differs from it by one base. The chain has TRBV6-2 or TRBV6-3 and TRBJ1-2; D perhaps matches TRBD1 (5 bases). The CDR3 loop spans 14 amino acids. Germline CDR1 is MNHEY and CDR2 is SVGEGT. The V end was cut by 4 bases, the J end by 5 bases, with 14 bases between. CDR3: CASSSAGAGYGYTF. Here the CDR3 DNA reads TGTGCCAGCAGTTCCGCCGGGGCAGGTTATGGCTACACCTTC.

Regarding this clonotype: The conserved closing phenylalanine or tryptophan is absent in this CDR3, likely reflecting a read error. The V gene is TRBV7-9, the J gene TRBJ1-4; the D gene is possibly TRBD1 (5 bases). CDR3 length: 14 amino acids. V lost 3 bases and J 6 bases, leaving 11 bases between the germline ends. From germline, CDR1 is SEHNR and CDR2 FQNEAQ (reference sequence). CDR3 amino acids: CASSLVGTDEKLFS. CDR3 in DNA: TGTGCCAGCAGCTTGGTCGGGACGGATGAAAAACTGTTTTCT.

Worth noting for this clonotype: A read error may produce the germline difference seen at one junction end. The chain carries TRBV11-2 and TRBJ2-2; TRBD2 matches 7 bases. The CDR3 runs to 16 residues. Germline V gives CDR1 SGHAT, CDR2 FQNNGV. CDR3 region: CASSSNPGLLSGKLFF. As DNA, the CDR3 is TGTGCCAGCAGCTCCAACCCGGGACTACTCTCCGGGAAGCTGTTTTTT. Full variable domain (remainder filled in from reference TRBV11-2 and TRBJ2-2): EAGVAQSPRYKIIEKRQSVAFWCNPISGHATLYWYQQILGQGPKLLIQFQNNGVVDDSQLPKDRFSAERLKGVDSTLKIQPAKLEDSAVYLCASSSNPGLLSGKLFFGEGSRLTVL.

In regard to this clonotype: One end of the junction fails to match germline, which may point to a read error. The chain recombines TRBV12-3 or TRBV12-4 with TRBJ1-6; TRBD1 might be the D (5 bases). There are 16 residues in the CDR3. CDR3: CASSLRGDSLGSPLHF. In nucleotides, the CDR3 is TGTGCCAGCAGTCTTCGAGGGGACTCCCTCGGATCACCCCTTCACTTT.

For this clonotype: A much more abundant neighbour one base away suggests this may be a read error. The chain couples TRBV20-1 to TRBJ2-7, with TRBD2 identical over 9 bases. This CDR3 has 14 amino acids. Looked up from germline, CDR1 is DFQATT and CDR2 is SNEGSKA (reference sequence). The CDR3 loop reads CSTRPSGTSYEQYF. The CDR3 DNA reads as TGCAGTACTAGACCTAGCGGGACCTCCTACGAGCAGTACTTC.

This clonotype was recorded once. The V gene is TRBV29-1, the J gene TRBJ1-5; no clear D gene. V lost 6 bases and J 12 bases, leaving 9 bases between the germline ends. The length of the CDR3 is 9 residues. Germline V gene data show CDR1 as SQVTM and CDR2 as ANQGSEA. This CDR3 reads CSVGISQHF. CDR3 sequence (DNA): TGCAGCGTCGGAATCAGCCAGCATTTT.

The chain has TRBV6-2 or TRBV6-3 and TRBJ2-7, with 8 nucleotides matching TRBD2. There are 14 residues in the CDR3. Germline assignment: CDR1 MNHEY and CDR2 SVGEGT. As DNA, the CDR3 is TGTCCCATCAGTTACGCAGCGGGAGCTGACGAGCAGTACTTC. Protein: CPISYAAGADEQYF.

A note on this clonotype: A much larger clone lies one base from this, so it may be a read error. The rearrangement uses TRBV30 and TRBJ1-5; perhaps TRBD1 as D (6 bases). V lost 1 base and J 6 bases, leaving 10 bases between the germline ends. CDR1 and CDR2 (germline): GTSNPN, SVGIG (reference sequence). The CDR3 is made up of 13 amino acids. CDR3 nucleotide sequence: TGTGCCTGGAGTGGAAAGGACAGTCAGCCCCAGCATTTT. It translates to CAWSGKDSQPQHF.

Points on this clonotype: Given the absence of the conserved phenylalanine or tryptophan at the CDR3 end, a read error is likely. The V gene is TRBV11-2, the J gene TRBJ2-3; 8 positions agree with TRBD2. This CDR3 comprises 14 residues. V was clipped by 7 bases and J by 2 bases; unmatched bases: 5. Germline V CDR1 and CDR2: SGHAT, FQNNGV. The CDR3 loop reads CASTLGLVTDTQYI. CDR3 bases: TGTGCCAGCACCCTGGGACTAGTCACAGATACGCAGTATATT.

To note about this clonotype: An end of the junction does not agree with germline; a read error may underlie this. CDR3 protein: CASSTLIGTVGETETFF. CDR3 DNA: TGTGCCAGCAGCACTCTCATCGGGACAGTTGGGGAAACTGAAACTTTCTTT. This rearrangement joins TRBV28 to TRBJ1-1, with TRBD1 identical over 7 bases. The CDR3 spans 17 residues. Germline loops: CDR1 MDHEN, CDR2 SYDVKM.

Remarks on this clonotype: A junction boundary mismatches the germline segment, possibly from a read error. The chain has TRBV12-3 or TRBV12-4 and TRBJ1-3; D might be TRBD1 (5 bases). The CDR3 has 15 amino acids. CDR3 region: CASSPGRYSGNTTYF. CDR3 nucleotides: TGTGCCAGCAGCCCGGGACGGTACTCTGGGAACACCACATATTTT.

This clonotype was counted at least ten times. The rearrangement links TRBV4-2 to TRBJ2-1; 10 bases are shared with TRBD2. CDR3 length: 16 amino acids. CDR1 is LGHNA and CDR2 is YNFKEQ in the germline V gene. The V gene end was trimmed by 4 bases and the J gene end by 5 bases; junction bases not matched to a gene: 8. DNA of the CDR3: TGTGCCAGCAGCCCCATGCCCGGACTAGCGGACAATGAGCAGTTCTTC. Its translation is CASSPMPGLADNEQFF.

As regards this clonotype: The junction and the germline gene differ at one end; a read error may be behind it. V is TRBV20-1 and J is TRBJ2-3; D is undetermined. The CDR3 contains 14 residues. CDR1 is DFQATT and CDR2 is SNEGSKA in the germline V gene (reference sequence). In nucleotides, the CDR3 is TGCAATGCTAGGGAAGGGCTTAGCACAGATACGCAGTATTTT. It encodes CNAREGLSTDTQYF.